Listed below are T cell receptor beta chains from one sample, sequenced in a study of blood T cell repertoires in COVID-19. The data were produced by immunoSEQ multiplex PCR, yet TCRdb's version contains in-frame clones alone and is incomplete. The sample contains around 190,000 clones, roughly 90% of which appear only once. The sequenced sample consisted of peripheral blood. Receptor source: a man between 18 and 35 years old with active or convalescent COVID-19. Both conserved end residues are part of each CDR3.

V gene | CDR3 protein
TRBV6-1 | CASSEGSSQREYF
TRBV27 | CASSPGQGATGYTF
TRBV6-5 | CASSYGTGASSYEQYF
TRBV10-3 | CAISATSFTGELFF
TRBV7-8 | CASSLAVLDQFF
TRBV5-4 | CASSFKFGDRGPQYF
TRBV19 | CASSLGAITEAFF
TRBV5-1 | CASSLTGIRETQYF
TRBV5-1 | CASSLEPRQLTNTGELFF
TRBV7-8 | CASSNSVNYGYTF
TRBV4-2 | CASSQDPGQGEKYF
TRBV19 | CASSRTGNTGELFF
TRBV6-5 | CASSTRQAEAFF
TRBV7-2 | CASTGQGSYNSPLHF
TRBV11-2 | CASSLVAGWSTDTQYF
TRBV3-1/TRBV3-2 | CASSQDVSGQETQYF
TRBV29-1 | CSVVVQTYEQYF
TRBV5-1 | CASSVVGTPEETQYF
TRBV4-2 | CASSQDGTVDYNSPLHF